Reported below is one T cell receptor (beta chain). What it binds is not known. This sample stems from a study of shared clonotypes between healthy human individuals. General observations from the study: Clonotypes which were not shared had lower generation probabilities than clonotypes that all four donors shared. Rarefaction curves obtained for sorted subsets showed sequencing incomplete despite large depth.

This CDR3 is built from 11 residues. Between the trimmed V and J ends, which lost 8 bases and 7 bases, there was a span of 11 bases. The germline V gene has CDR1 MNHEY and CDR2 SMNVEV (reference sequence). Only CD45RO-negative cells positively selected for CCR7 counted as naive CD8 cells, so terminally differentiated effector memory CD45RA+ cells were excluded. Measured with immunoSEQ multiplex PCR; TCRdb has only the in-frame clones, and not every one. The sample shows approximately 1.9 million clones, about 94% of them seen only once. Sequenced input: naive CD8+ T cells from PBMCs. The origin of this receptor is a man aged 18 to 35 in good health. Some clones in this sample may be carry-over from other donors' samples. This chain links TRBV27 with TRBJ2-5, with D possibly matching TRBD2 (5 bases). The CDR3 DNA reads as TGTGCCAGCGGACTCCGGGGGACCCAGTACTTC. This sequence encodes CASGLRGTQYF.